This T cell receptor beta chain was identified during a study of blood T cell repertoires in COVID-19. CDR1 and CDR2 from the germline V gene are LGHDT and YNNKEL (reference sequence). The CDR3 sequence is 12 residues long. Trimming left V 8 bases short and J 0 bases short, with 7 bases between. In the authors' methods: How many nucleated cells were present was estimated from reference gene primer amplification. Clones were read by immunoSEQ multiplex PCR, and TCRdb kept only the in-frame ones, dropping some. V and J calls and clone size follow that table, whereas D and trimming were derived from the DNA. This table has under 200,000 clones, around 86% appearing once.

The clonotype originates from a man between 35 and 55 years old with acute COVID-19. This chain uses TRBV3-1 (or the pseudogene TRBV3-2) with TRBJ1-1, with D hard to call. Sequencing input: PBMCs or T cells enriched from blood (not recorded which). The chain's CDR3 is CASRTLNTEAFF. For the CDR3, the DNA is TGTGCCAGCCGCACTCTGAACACTGAAGCTTTCTTT.